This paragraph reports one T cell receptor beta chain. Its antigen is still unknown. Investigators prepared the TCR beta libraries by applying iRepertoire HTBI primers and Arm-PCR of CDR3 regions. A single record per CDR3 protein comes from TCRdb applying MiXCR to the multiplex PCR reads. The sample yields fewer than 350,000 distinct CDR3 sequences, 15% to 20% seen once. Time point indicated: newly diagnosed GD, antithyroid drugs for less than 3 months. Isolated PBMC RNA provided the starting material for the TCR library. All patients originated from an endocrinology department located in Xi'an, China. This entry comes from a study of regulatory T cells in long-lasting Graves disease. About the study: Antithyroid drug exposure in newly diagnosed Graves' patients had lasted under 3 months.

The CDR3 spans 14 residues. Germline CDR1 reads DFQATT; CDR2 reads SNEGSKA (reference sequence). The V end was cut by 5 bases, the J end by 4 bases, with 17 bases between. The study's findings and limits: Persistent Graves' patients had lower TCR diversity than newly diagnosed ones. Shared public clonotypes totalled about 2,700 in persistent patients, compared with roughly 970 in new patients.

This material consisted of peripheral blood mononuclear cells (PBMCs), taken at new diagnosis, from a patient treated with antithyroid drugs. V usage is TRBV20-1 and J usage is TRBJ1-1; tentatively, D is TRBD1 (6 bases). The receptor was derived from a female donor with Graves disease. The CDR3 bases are TGCAGTGCTCCCCGATTGGTAGGGGGCACTGAAGCTTTCTTT. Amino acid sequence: CSAPRLVGGTEAFF.